This is a list of T cell receptor beta chains from one sample in a study of CD8+ T cells in alopecia areata. Data came from immunoSEQ multiplex PCR; TCRdb stores just in-frame clones and leaves some out. The data show around 140,000 clones, around 86% seen once. Here the sequenced sample was CD8+ T cells sorted from blood, taken at week 0. These receptor sequences come from a human donor with alopecia areata. CDR3s include the opening cysteine and the closing phenylalanine or tryptophan. A D gene is named only where the DNA matches it firmly. Size values are once, few and many counts, or a class for expanded clones, and some rows have none.

>-|TRBV10-3|TRBJ2-3|-
CAIKGDGGDTQYF
TGTGCCATCAAGGGGGATGGGGGAGATACGCAGTATTTT
>-|TRBV19|TRBJ2-1|-
CASSRAGTGEQFF
TGTGCCAGTAGTCGGGCAGGGACGGGTGAGCAGTTCTTC
>-|TRBV19|TRBJ2-7|-
CASSRPDLFYEQYF
TGTGCCAGTAGCCGTCCGGACCTTTTCTACGAGCAGTACTTC
>-|TRBV27|TRBJ1-6|-
CASSLSILGQGNSPLHF
TGTGCCAGCAGTTTATCGATATTGGGGCAGGGAAATTCACCCCTCCACTTT
>-|TRBV27|TRBJ2-3|-
CASRDGIGADTQYF
TGTGCCAGCAGGGACGGAATTGGGGCAGATACGCAGTATTTT
>-|TRBV4-1|TRBJ2-1|TRBD1
CASSPGSSTGQGSRIVYNEQFF
TGCGCCAGCAGCCCTGGTTCCTCGACAGGGCAGGGAAGTAGGATCGTATACAATGAGCAGTTCTTC
>-|TRBV9|TRBJ2-3|-
CASRGPISADTQYF
TGTGCCAGCAGGGGCCCTATCTCCGCAGATACGCAGTATTTT
>-|TRBV11-3|TRBJ2-2|-
CASSDISNTGELFF
TGTGCCAGCAGCGACATTTCGAACACCGGGGAGCTGTTTTTT
>-|TRBV9|TRBJ1-6|-
CASSVEGPPCHSPLHF
TGTGCCAGCAGCGTAGAGGGGCCGCCTTGCCATTCACCCCTCCACTTT
>few|TRBV6-4|TRBJ1-5|-
CASSDNSNQPQHF
TGTGCCAGCAGTGACAATAGCAATCAGCCCCAGCATTTT
>-|TRBV11-2|TRBJ2-1|TRBD1
CASSTGGEQFF
TGTGCCAGCAGCACAGGGGGTGAGCAGTTCTTC
>-|TRBV6-5|TRBJ1-5|-
CASSQMAGQPQHF
TGTGCCAGCAGTCAAATGGCGGGGCAGCCCCAGCATTTT
>-|TRBV6-6|TRBJ2-7|-
CASSSRDKSYEQYF
TGTGCCAGCAGTTCCCGGGACAAATCCTACGAGCAGTACTTC
>-|TRBV13|TRBJ1-2|-
CASSPILGSMRGYTF
TGTGCCAGCAGCCCCATTCTAGGGAGTATGCGTGGCTACACCTTC
>-|TRBV5-5|TRBJ2-1|TRBD2
CASSIFTSGRLSSYNEQFF
TGTGCCAGCAGCATCTTCACTAGCGGGAGACTCTCATCCTACAATGAGCAGTTCTTC
>medium-sized|TRBV15|TRBJ2-2|TRBD2
CATSRDWPSGSAFSGELFF
TGTGCCACCAGCAGAGATTGGCCTAGCGGGAGCGCGTTTTCCGGGGAGCTGTTTTTT
>-|TRBV6-5|TRBJ2-3|-
CASSYSGRPFTDTQYF
TGTGCCAGCAGTTACTCTGGGAGGCCCTTCACAGATACGCAGTATTTT
>-|TRBV2|TRBJ2-3|-
CASSAGATADTQYF
TGTGCCAGCTCTGCTGGGGCTACCGCAGATACGCAGTATTTT
>-|TRBV27|TRBJ2-1|TRBD2
CASSLGGRASNEQFF
TGTGCCAGCAGTTTAGGGGGGAGGGCCTCCAATGAGCAGTTCTTC
>-|TRBV7-2|TRBJ2-3|TRBD2
CASSLAILSGGATDTQYF
TGTGCCAGCAGCTTAGCGATACTTAGCGGGGGGGCCACAGATACGCAGTATTTT
>once|TRBV7-9|TRBJ2-7|TRBD1
CASSLDSDRNYEQYF
TGTGCCAGCAGCTTAGATTCGGACAGGAACTACGAGCAGTACTTC
>once|TRBV15|TRBJ2-7|-
CATSRDRGSSYEQYF
TGTGCCACCAGCAGAGATCGCGGGTCCTCCTACGAGCAGTACTTC
>-|TRBV9|TRBJ1-1|-
CASSPTPSEAFF
TGTGCCAGCAGCCCTACCCCCAGTGAAGCTTTCTTT
>-|TRBV29-1|TRBJ2-1|TRBD2
CSVEDRSGGPNEQFF
TGCAGCGTTGAAGATCGGTCGGGAGGGCCCAATGAGCAGTTCTTC
>-|TRBV29-1|TRBJ2-5|-
CSVEDFGGETQYF
TGCAGCGTTGAAGATTTCGGTGGAGAGACCCAGTACTTC
>once|TRBV11-2|TRBJ2-1|-
CASRRGGAHNEQFF
TGTGCCAGCAGACGGGGCGGAGCTCACAATGAGCAGTTCTTC
>once|TRBV6-6|TRBJ1-1|-
CASTTLREAFF
TGTGCCAGCACTACCCTGCGTGAAGCTTTCTTT
>-|TRBV7-6|TRBJ2-7|-
CASSLGPAPYEQYF
TGTGCCAGCAGCTTAGGGCCGGCTCCCTACGAGCAGTACTTC
>-|TRBV2|TRBJ2-3|TRBD2
CASSDLLAGRSTDTQYF
TGTGCCAGCAGTGATCTACTAGCGGGGCGTAGCACAGATACGCAGTATTTT
>-|TRBV7-9|TRBJ2-2|-
CASSATGTTNTGELFF
TGTGCCAGCAGCGCAACCGGGACAACGAACACCGGGGAGCTGTTTTTT
>-|TRBV21-1|TRBJ1-5|-
CASSKDRGPFPNQPQHF
TGTGCCAGCAGCAAAGACAGGGGGCCTTTTCCCAATCAGCCCCAGCATTTT
>-|TRBV27|TRBJ2-1|TRBD1
CASRQGFTYNEQFF
TGTGCCAGCAGACAGGGGTTCACCTACAATGAGCAGTTCTTC
>once|TRBV27|TRBJ2-7|-
CASSDGSTYEQYF
TGTGCCAGCAGTGATGGTTCAACCTACGAGCAGTACTTC
>-|TRBV27|TRBJ1-1|-
CASSLSNVAMGDTEAFF
TGTGCCAGCAGTTTATCAAACGTTGCAATGGGGGACACTGAAGCTTTCTTT
>-|TRBV29-1|TRBJ2-2|-
CSVEGEGLARNTGELFF
TGCAGCGTTGAAGGAGAAGGGCTAGCTCGGAACACCGGGGAGCTGTTTTTT
>-|TRBV7-9|TRBJ2-7|-
CASSSKRAYEQYF
TGTGCCAGCAGCTCAAAGAGGGCCTACGAGCAGTACTTC
>-|TRBV10-2|TRBJ2-7|TRBD2
CAALNGGSYEQYF
TGCGCCGCCCTTAACGGGGGGTCCTACGAGCAGTACTTC
>-|TRBV4-2|TRBJ2-1|TRBD2
CASSQPTSGTQYNEQFF
TGTGCCAGCAGCCAACCGACTAGCGGGACTCAATACAATGAGCAGTTCTTC
>-|TRBV29-1|TRBJ2-7|-
CSVDFGNYEQYF
TGCAGCGTTGATTTTGGGAACTACGAGCAGTACTTC
>-|TRBV11-2|TRBJ2-3|-
CASSSIQTSTDTQYF
TGTGCCAGCAGCTCAATCCAAACTAGCACAGATACGCAGTATTTT
>-|TRBV6-6|TRBJ2-7|-
CASSYNDHGEQYF
TGTGCCAGCAGTTACAACGACCACGGCGAGCAGTACTTC
>-|TRBV18|TRBJ2-7|TRBD1
CASSPPDGTGLEQYF
TGTGCCAGCTCACCACCGGACGGGACAGGGCTCGAGCAGTACTTC
>-|TRBV6-1|TRBJ2-2|TRBD1
CASSKDRANTGELFF
TGTGCCAGCAGCAAGGACAGGGCGAACACCGGGGAGCTGTTTTTT
>-|TRBV4-1|TRBJ2-3|-
CASSHPPEGTDTQYF
TGCGCCAGCAGCCACCCTCCGGAGGGCACAGATACGCAGTATTTT
>-|TRBV11-2|TRBJ2-7|-
CASSLYFLAAGDEQYF
TGTGCCAGCAGCTTATACTTTCTAGCCGCTGGGGACGAGCAGTACTTC
>-|TRBV28|TRBJ2-1|TRBD2
CASTLSPSGSNEQFF
TGTGCCAGCACCCTATCCCCTAGCGGGAGCAATGAGCAGTTCTTC
>-|TRBV6-1|TRBJ2-7|-
CASSDPQEDSYEQYF
TGTGCCAGCAGTGATCCCCAGGAGGACTCCTACGAGCAGTACTTC
>-|TRBV11-2|TRBJ2-7|-
CASSSMGHEQYF
TGTGCCAGCAGCTCCATGGGCCACGAGCAGTACTTC
>-|TRBV25-1|TRBJ2-4|-
CASSELSAKNIQYF
TGTGCCAGCAGTGAATTGAGCGCCAAAAACATTCAGTACTTC
>-|TRBV5-1|TRBJ2-5|TRBD2
CASSLAGGETQYF
TGCGCCAGCAGCTTGGCCGGGGGGGAGACCCAGTACTTC
>-|TRBV4-1|TRBJ2-7|-
CASSQVVATSYEQYF
TGCGCCAGCAGCCAAGTTGTGGCTACCTCCTACGAGCAGTACTTC
>few|TRBV7-6|TRBJ1-1|-
CASSAGLGMSTEAFF
TGTGCCAGCAGCGCCGGACTGGGGATGAGCACTGAAGCTTTCTTT